This T cell receptor (beta chain) was obtained from a study of cytotoxic CD8 clonotypes in ibrutinib-treated CLL. About the study: Patient counts were around 12 relapsed/refractory, over 14 treatment-naive and under 18 IGHV unmutated.

Per the germline V gene, CDR1 is MDHEN and CDR2 is SYDVKM. The CDR3 spans 14 residues. V was cut by 3 bases and J by 0 bases, with 7 bases left in between. The sample holds a few counts of this clone. The antigen remains unidentified. Broader study findings: Timing of sampling differed between sustained-remission and progressing patients. Rising at ibrutinib response, clonality subsequently fell back toward baseline at progression.

Measured with immunoSEQ multiplex PCR; TCRdb has only the in-frame clones, and not every one. The profile shows roughly 250,000 clones, around 70% of them singletons. The material was PBMCs, obtained after 24 months of ibrutinib treatment. The sequence came from a human donor with chronic lymphocytic leukemia. J is TRBJ2-3 and V is TRBV28, with a weak D call TRBD1 (6 bases). CDR3 in DNA: TGTGCCAGCAGTTTTGGACAGAGCACAGATACGCAGTATTTT. This translates into CASSFGQSTDTQYF.